The 21 T cell receptor beta chains below all came from one sample that was sequenced in a study of T-cell memory formation after mild COVID-19. TCRdb re-derived calls from the 5' RACE reads in MiXCR, one entry per CDR3 protein. The table shows hundreds of thousands of distinct CDR3 sequences, with 15% to 20% occurring only once. Sequences were obtained from PBMCs or a T cell subset sorted from them (not recorded which). The receptors were sampled from an adult woman who had mild COVID-19 (a few samples of this study predate the infection). Cell type and time point are not known.

This clonotype was observed at least ten times. The chain links TRBV12-3 or TRBV12-4 to TRBJ1-2, with TRBD1 matching over 11 bases. V gave up 6 bases and J gave up 8 bases; unmatched junction bases: 14. The CDR3 sequence is 16 residues long. The CDR3 here is CASRPAPGQGVWGYTF. CDR3 coding DNA: TGTGCCAGCAGACCAGCCCCGGGACAGGGGGTATGGGGCTACACCTTC.

This clonotype came up a few times. The V call is TRBV9, the J call TRBJ2-7; 13 bases are a match to TRBD2. The germline V gene encodes CDR1 SGDLS and CDR2 YYNGEE. With V trimmed by 4 bases and J by 0 bases, 4 bases remained unmatched. The length of the CDR3 is 16 residues. Written as DNA, the CDR3 is TGTGCCAGCAGCCCAGGGACTAGCGGGACCTCCTACGAGCAGTACTTC. Translated, it gives CASSPGTSGTSYEQYF.

V gene TRBV5-1 combines with J gene TRBJ1-1; D not certain. Germline V gene lookup returns CDR1 SGHRS and CDR2 YFSETQ. CDR3 length: 13 residues. The ends were cut back, 4 bases at V and 11 bases at J, with 18 bases in the middle. CDR3 nucleotides: TGCGCCAGCAGCCCCGCTCGACAAACTGGGGCTTTCTTT. Its translation is CASSPARQTGAFF.

The V gene is TRBV7-8, the J gene TRBJ2-7; TRBD1 aligns across 9 bases. CDR1 and CDR2 (germline): SGHVS, FQNEAQ. This CDR3 is 15 amino acids long. V dropped 4 bases and J dropped 2; count of bases not matched to a gene: 6. CDR3 sequence: CASSSGTGIPYEQYF. The CDR3 nucleotides read TGTGCCAGCAGCTCCGGGACAGGGATCCCCTACGAGCAGTACTTC.

This chain connects TRBV7-3 to TRBJ1-1; 7 positions match TRBD1. Losses at the gene ends were 7 bases for V and 2 bases for J; bases not matched to a gene: 10. The CDR3 covers 15 residues. CDR1 is SGHTA and CDR2 is FQGTGA in the germline V gene. The CDR3, as DNA: TGTGCCAGCAACCCTCAGGGACAGATTAACACTGAAGCTTTCTTT. Its translation is CASNPQGQINTEAFF.

This chain links TRBV11-2 with TRBJ2-2, with D unresolved. Per germline, CDR1 SGHAT and CDR2 FQNNGV. V was pared by 5 bases and J by 7 bases, with 8 bases between. The CDR3 extends over 12 amino acids. CDR3 loop: CASSPHNGELFF. The CDR3 nucleotides read TGTGCCAGCAGCCCCCATAACGGGGAGCTGTTTTTT. The full variable domain, in which reference TRBV11-2 and TRBJ2-2 provide the parts outside the CDR3, is EAGVAQSPRYKIIEKRQSVAFWCNPISGHATLYWYQQILGQGPKLLIQFQNNGVVDDSQLPKDRFSAERLKGVDSTLKIQPAKLEDSAVYLCASSPHNGELFFGEGSRLTVL.

The chain uses TRBV4-3 and TRBJ2-7; tentatively, D is TRBD2 (5 bases). Trimming stripped 0 bases from V and 2 bases from J, with 17 bases between. The CDR3 contains 17 residues. Looked up from germline, CDR1 is LGHNA and CDR2 is YSLEER. In DNA, the CDR3 is TGCGCCAGCAGCCAAGATAGAGGTTTAGGACTTCCCTACGAGCAGTACTTC. It specifies CASSQDRGLGLPYEQYF.

This clonotype occurred a few times. The gene calls are TRBV5-1 and TRBJ2-2, with 7 bases that match TRBD2. V shed 2 bases, J shed 8 bases, and the junction held 12 bases outside the gene matches. CDR3 length equals 16 residues. The germline V gene encodes CDR1 SGHRS and CDR2 YFSETQ. CDR3 in amino acids: CASSFSGPAGVGELFF. The CDR3 DNA reads TGCGCCAGCAGCTTTTCGGGCCCCGCGGGAGTAGGGGAGCTGTTTTTT.

This clonotype appeared many times. The chain joins TRBV5-6 to TRBJ2-7; TRBD1 aligns across 9 bases. V trimming: 3 bases; J trimming: 3 bases; junction bases outside the gene matches: 4. The CDR3 totals 14 residues. Germline-derived CDR1 and CDR2 are SGHDT and YYEEEE. CDR3: CASSSGTGFYEQYF. CDR3 nucleotides: TGTGCCAGCAGCTCCGGGACAGGGTTCTACGAGCAGTACTTC.

This clonotype was found a few times. This chain connects TRBV7-9 to TRBJ1-2, with 8 bases aligning to TRBD1. The CDR3 covers 16 residues. V was clipped by 1 base and J by 2 bases; unmatched bases: 6. In germline, CDR1 is SEHNR, CDR2 FQNEAQ (reference sequence). Written as DNA, the CDR3 is TGTGCCAGCAGCTTAGGGGGACAGGCCGGGAACTATGGCTACACCTTC. It specifies CASSLGGQAGNYGYTF.

This rearrangement joins TRBV6-1 to TRBJ1-1; a possible D gene is TRBD1 (5 bases). Germline V CDR1 and CDR2: MNHNS, SASEGT. Trimming removed 4 bases from V and 4 bases from J, with 10 bases in between. This CDR3 is 13 amino acids long. This chain's CDR3 is CASSGQGTTEAFF. The DNA for the CDR3 is TGTGCCAGCAGTGGTCAGGGTACCACTGAAGCTTTCTTT.

Only a few counts were recorded for this clonotype. The V call is TRBV3-1, the J call TRBJ2-2; no reliable D call. Trimming removed 4 bases at V and 4 bases at J, with 16 bases between. The CDR3 has 16 amino acids. Germline-derived CDR1 and CDR2 are LGHDT and YNNKEL (reference sequence). This chain's CDR3 is CASSLSGVRVTGELFF. In nucleotides, the CDR3 is TGTGCCAGCAGCCTTTCTGGGGTGCGCGTCACCGGGGAGCTGTTTTTT.

CDR3 in DNA: TGTGCCAGCTCGCCGGGACTTCGGGGGACCCAGTACTTC. Amino acids: CASSPGLRGTQYF. V gene TRBV18 combines with J gene TRBJ2-5, with a weak D call TRBD2 (6 bases). Trimming took off 6 bases at V and 7 bases at J, with 15 bases between the two ends. CDR1 is KGHSH, CDR2 LQKENI, per germline. The CDR3 totals 13 residues.

A few counts support this clonotype. This chain connects TRBV20-1 to TRBJ1-1; unclear D gene. Trimming removed 5 bases at V and 0 bases at J, with 16 bases between. The germline V gene has CDR1 DFQATT and CDR2 SNEGSKA (reference sequence). This CDR3 contains 15 residues. The CDR3 reads CSAGFSRPLNTEAFF. The CDR3 DNA sequence: TGCAGTGCTGGCTTCAGCAGGCCCCTGAACACTGAAGCTTTCTTT.

J is TRBJ2-1 and V is TRBV9; 9 bases align to TRBD2. In germline, CDR1 is SGDLS, CDR2 YYNGEE. The CDR3 has 15 amino acids. V trimming: 4 bases; J trimming: 8 bases; junction bases outside the gene matches: 10. This CDR3 reads CASSPVGTSIYEQFF. The CDR3 bases are TGTGCCAGCAGCCCCGTTGGGACTAGCATCTATGAGCAGTTCTTC.

J is TRBJ2-7 and V is TRBV2, with no clear D. Trimming stripped 8 bases from V and 3 bases from J, with 20 bases between. From germline, CDR1 is SNHLY and CDR2 FYNNEI. CDR3 length equals 15 residues. CDR3 nucleotides: TGTGCCAGCGGAGACCTAGAGTCTGGCAACTACGAGCAGTACTTC. It is translated as CASGDLESGNYEQYF.

This chain connects TRBV12-3 or TRBV12-4 to TRBJ1-1; D is possibly TRBD1 (5 bases). The CDR3 is 13 amino acids. The V end lost 5 bases, the J end lost 7 bases, and 14 bases lay between the germline ends. CDR3 bases: TGTGCCAGCAGTCTTAGGGACGAGGGTGAAGCTTTCTTT. Translation: CASSLRDEGEAFF.

The V call is TRBV15, the J call TRBJ2-4; 12 bases are shared with TRBD1. Trimming cost V 4 bases and J 7 bases; bases outside gene matches: 5. CDR1 LNHNV and CDR2 YYDKDF come from the germline V gene (reference sequence). This CDR3 spans 15 amino acids. This CDR3 reads CATSKGGTGGNIQYF. The CDR3 DNA sequence: TGTGCCACCAGCAAGGGGGGGACAGGGGGCAACATTCAGTACTTC. The whole variable domain, filled in from reference TRBV15 and TRBJ2-4, reads DAMVIQNPRYQVTQFGKPVTLSCSQTLNHNVMYWYQQKSSQAPKLLFHYYDKDFNNEADTPDNFQSRRPNTSFCFLDIRSPGLGDTAMYLCATSKGGTGGNIQYFGAGTRLSVL.

The chain couples TRBV10-3 to TRBJ1-1, with 11 bases that match TRBD1. CDR3 size: 17 residues. J was trimmed by 4 bases and V by 0 bases; bases with no gene match: 7. Germline lookup yields CDR1 ENHRY and CDR2 SYGVKD. CDR3 DNA sequence: TGTGCCATCAGTGAGTCCGGACAGGGGGCCTGGAGCACTGAAGCTTTCTTT. Translation gives CAISESGQGAWSTEAFF.

This clonotype was found a few times. V usage is TRBV14 and J usage is TRBJ1-1; no reliable D call. The V end was cut by 2 bases, the J end by 4 bases, with 11 bases between. Germline V lookup: CDR1 SGHDN, CDR2 FVKESK. There are 14 residues in the CDR3. The CDR3 DNA sequence: TGTGCCAGCAGCCAATCTCCCGGTGGCACTGAAGCTTTCTTT. This sequence encodes CASSQSPGGTEAFF.

This chain connects TRBV3-1 to TRBJ1-3, with D unclear. Per the germline V gene, CDR1 is LGHDT and CDR2 is YNNKEL (reference sequence). CDR3 length equals 12 residues. Trimming cost V 1 base and J 5 bases, with 3 bases left between them. The CDR3 reads CASSQGRNTIYF. CDR3 nucleotide sequence: TGTGCCAGCAGCCAAGGGAGAAACACCATATATTTT.